This entry concerns a single TCR beta chain. The same CDR3 is also encoded by other DNA sequences in this sample. This CDR3 is built from 15 residues. The V segment lost 3 bases and the J segment 2 bases; nucleotides outside the gene matches: 1. Germline V gives CDR1 LGHDT, CDR2 YNNKEL (reference sequence). These data are taken from a study of blood T cell repertoires in COVID-19. On the study more broadly: Whether acute or convalescent, the COVID-19 samples came from the United States, Italy and Spain. Nucleic acid was either cDNA or gDNA, and it came from T cells, B-cell-depleted T cells, or PBMCs.

Study processing details: Amplification from reference gene primers served as the basis for estimated nucleated cell counts. Profiled with immunoSEQ multiplex PCR; TCRdb holds only in-frame clones, not every one. The DNA gave D and trimming, while V, J and clone size come from that table. The sample has roughly 100,000 clones, more than 85% seen once. The chain carries TRBV3-1 (or the pseudogene TRBV3-2) and TRBJ2-7; 13 bases match TRBD2. This sequence originates from a man aged 18-30 years with acute or convalescent COVID-19. Specimen: peripheral blood. CDR3 sequence reads: CASSQGLAGPYEQYF. The CDR3 bases are TGTGCCAGCAGCCAGGGACTAGCGGGGCCCTACGAGCAGTACTTC.